This T cell receptor beta chain was recorded in a study of T cells in tuberculosis. Overall study findings and caveats: The TCR-beta difference was not significant; alpha differences partly reflected length.

About this clone: No antigen is known for it.

Measured with immunoSEQ multiplex PCR; TCRdb has only the in-frame clones, and not every one. The repertoire includes about 24,000 clones, around 95% of them detected once, and roughly 9.1% sits in the top ten. The V segment lost 2 bases and the J segment 10 bases; nucleotides outside the gene matches: 3. Germline-derived CDR1 and CDR2 are SGHRS and YFSETQ. This CDR3 is built from 12 residues. On average approximately 90,000 T cells per donor were immunosequenced. The receptor's source is a donor aged 10 to 29 with latent tuberculosis or without tuberculosis infection. Specimen: PBMCs. The chain joins TRBV5-1 to TRBJ2-1; the match to TRBD2 covers 7 bases. This CDR3 is CASSLGLDEQFF. For the CDR3, the DNA is TGCGCCAGCAGCTTAGGACTAGACGAGCAGTTCTTC.